The T cell receptor beta chain described here comes from a study of cytomegalovirus exposure and HLA in healthy donors. The CDR3 has 15 residues. V was cut by 4 bases and J by 0 bases, with 13 bases left in between. From germline, CDR1 is SGDLS and CDR2 YYNGEE. This PCR relied on a set of 60 Vbeta primers and 13 Jbeta primers. Sequencing used immunoSEQ multiplex PCR; TCRdb keeps in-frame clones, though not all of them. The sample has over 20,000 clones, roughly 68% seen once; the top ten hold 4% to 4.5%. The clonotype originates from a woman between 50 and 59 years old in good health and CMV-seronegative. The sequenced material came from PBMCs. The V and J genes are TRBV9 and TRBJ1-1; a weak D match, TRBD1 (6 bases). The CDR3 sequence: CASSPGTNMNTEAFF. In nucleotides, the CDR3 is TGTGCCAGCAGCCCCGGGACAAACATGAACACTGAAGCTTTCTTT.